This passage covers 23 T cell receptor beta chains from one sample sequenced in a study of control samples from healthy donors and cancer patients. The method was immunoSEQ multiplex PCR; TCRdb's version includes in-frame clones alone and lacks a portion of them. The sample holds over 100,000 clones, roughly 92% seen once. Sequenced input: blood. The receptors derive from a man in his late teens or twenties in good health.

CDR3 sequence (DNA): TGTGCCAGTAGCGACAGAGTTAGCACAGATACGCAGTATTTT. It encodes CASSDRVSTDTQYF. This sequence joins TRBV19 and TRBJ2-3, with a weak D call TRBD1 (5 bases). The CDR3 runs to 14 residues. V lost 6 bases to trimming and J lost 0 bases, with 10 bases between them. Germline assignment: CDR1 LNHDA and CDR2 SQIVND (reference sequence). Full variable domain (rest looked up from reference TRBV19 and TRBJ2-3): DGGITQSPKYLFRKEGQNVTLSCEQNLNHDAMYWYRQDPGQGLRLIYYSQIVNDFQKGDIAEGYSVSREKKESFPLTVTSAQKNPTAFYLCASSDRVSTDTQYFGPGTRLTVL.

The chain uses TRBV7-9 and TRBJ2-3; 8 positions match TRBD2. With 11 bases clipped from V and 1 base from J, the junction kept 23 bases outside the gene matches. Germline CDR1 SEHNR, CDR2 FQNEAQ (reference sequence). The CDR3 has 19 residues. CDR3 residues: CAADPPGGGTNYRTDTQYF. In DNA, the CDR3 is TGTGCCGCCGACCCTCCTGGCGGGGGGACTAACTATCGCACAGATACGCAGTATTTT.

This chain links TRBV4-1 with TRBJ1-5, with a tentative D call TRBD1 (6 bases). The CDR3 loop spans 15 amino acids. The germline V gene has CDR1 MGHRA and CDR2 YSYEKL. The V gene lost 1 base and the J gene lost 1 base, with 8 bases spanning the gap. CDR3 sequence: CASSQGTVSNQPQHF. In DNA, the CDR3 is TGCGCCAGCAGCCAAGGGACAGTGAGCAATCAGCCCCAGCATTTT.

The V call is TRBV5-1, the J call TRBJ2-5; 7 positions agree with TRBD1. This CDR3 region has 16 residues. V lost 0 bases, J lost 4 bases, and 9 bases stayed unmatched. Germline CDR1 SGHRS, CDR2 YFSETQ. CDR3 coding DNA: TGCGCCAGCAGCTTGGGGGCGACAGGGAAAGGAGAGACCCAGTACTTC. Translating it yields CASSLGATGKGETQYF.

The CDR3 loop is CASNRDKETQYF. As DNA, the CDR3 is TGCGCCAGCAATCGGGACAAAGAGACCCAGTACTTC. The V call is TRBV5-1, the J call TRBJ2-5; tentative D call: TRBD1 (6 bases). This CDR3 is built from 12 residues. CDR1 and CDR2 (germline): SGHRS, YFSETQ. V lost 6 bases and J lost 3, with 9 bases in between.

The chain couples TRBV4-1 to TRBJ1-3, with 8 nucleotides matching TRBD1. CDR1 MGHRA and CDR2 YSYEKL come from the germline V gene. The CDR3 is 15 residues long. The trim removed 3 bases at V and 1 base at J, leaving 2 bases unmatched. The CDR3 spells CASSHTGGSGNTIYF. The CDR3 bases are TGCGCCAGCAGCCACACAGGGGGATCTGGAAACACCATATATTTT.

The chain joins TRBV5-1 to TRBJ2-5; TRBD2 aligns across 14 bases. V lost 4 bases and J lost 1; bases outside the gene matches: 6. The CDR3 has 17 amino acids. Germline loops: CDR1 SGHRS, CDR2 YFSETQ. CDR3 sequence reads: CASSPWTSGGIQETQYF. The CDR3 DNA sequence: TGCGCCAGCAGCCCCTGGACTAGCGGGGGGATCCAAGAGACCCAGTACTTC.

This clone was counted only a few times. The chain couples TRBV15 to TRBJ2-3, with D uncertain. V lost 0 bases, J lost 2 bases, and 3 bases lay in between. CDR1 and CDR2 from the germline V gene are LNHNV and YYDKDF (reference sequence). This CDR3 has 13 residues. Here the CDR3 DNA reads TGTGCCACCAGCAGAGAAGACACAGATACGCAGTATTTT. Translating gives CATSREDTDTQYF.

This chain uses TRBV13 with TRBJ2-2; 8 nucleotides line up with TRBD2. CDR3 length: 15 residues. Germline V CDR1 and CDR2: PRHDT, FYEKMQ (reference sequence). The V segment lost 3 bases and the J segment 7 bases; nucleotides outside the gene matches: 7. This CDR3 reads CASSFGLAYSGELFF. The CDR3 DNA reads as TGTGCCAGCAGCTTTGGACTAGCTTATAGCGGGGAGCTGTTTTTT.

The chain recombines TRBV5-1 with TRBJ2-2; D is uncertain. Germline CDR1 reads SGHRS; CDR2 reads YFSETQ. Between the trimmed V and J ends, which lost 4 bases and 6 bases, there was a span of 10 bases. The CDR3 length is 13 residues. CDR3 nucleotides: TGCGCCAGCAGCCTAATAGAGGCCGGGGAGCTGTTTTTT. Protein: CASSLIEAGELFF.

This clone occurred once. The chain couples TRBV6-1 to TRBJ2-1, with 8 bases fitting TRBD1. The CDR3 covers 15 residues. Germline loops: CDR1 MNHNS, CDR2 SASEGT. V lost 1 base and J lost 1; bases outside the gene matches: 0. CDR3 bases: TGTGCCAGCAGTGAAGGACAGGGGTCCTACAATGAGCAGTTCTTC. It codes for CASSEGQGSYNEQFF.

This clone occurred a few times. The chain employs TRBV19 and TRBJ1-5; 8 bases match TRBD1. CDR1 and CDR2 from the germline V gene are LNHDA and SQIVND (reference sequence). V lost 7 bases to trimming and J lost 1 base; unmatched junction nucleotides: 6. The CDR3 has 15 amino acids. The CDR3 reads CASNNRGESNQPQHF. CDR3 in DNA: TGTGCCAGTAACAACAGGGGGGAAAGCAATCAGCCCCAGCATTTT.

This chain joins TRBV7-2 and TRBJ1-2; 7 bases are a match to TRBD1. This CDR3 is built from 17 residues. Germline CDR1 SGHTA, CDR2 FQGNSA. The V gene end was trimmed by 6 bases and the J gene end by 1 base; junction bases not matched to a gene: 14. CDR3 sequence reads: CASSGPGQRIFNYGYTF. CDR3 in DNA: TGTGCCAGCAGTGGACCGGGACAGCGGATTTTTAACTATGGCTACACCTTC.

The count of this clone is one. V usage is TRBV9 and J usage is TRBJ2-7; D remains ambiguous. The germline CDR1 and CDR2 sequences are SGDLS and YYNGEE. Trimming cost V 1 base and J 4 bases, with 12 bases left between them. This CDR3 is built from 14 residues. CDR3 in amino acids: CASSVKGSPYEQYF. Written as DNA, the CDR3 is TGTGCCAGCAGCGTAAAGGGATCCCCATACGAGCAGTACTTC.

The chain is built from TRBV27 and TRBJ1-5; perhaps TRBD1 as D (6 bases). Germline lookup yields CDR1 MNHEY and CDR2 SMNVEV (reference sequence). V was pared by 4 bases and J by 5 bases, with 12 bases between. The CDR3 totals 14 residues. In DNA, the CDR3 is TGTGCCAGCAGTTCCTTCAGGGGTGATCAGCCCCAGCATTTT. Translated: CASSSFRGDQPQHF.

The V call is TRBV5-5, the J call TRBJ2-1, with 8 bases aligning to TRBD1. Looked up from germline, CDR1 is SGHKS and CDR2 is YYEKEE (reference sequence). The ends lost 0 bases at V and 6 bases at J; junction bases unmatched: 11. This CDR3 region has 17 residues. The CDR3 is CASSLVPVQGVGNEQFF. CDR3 sequence (DNA): TGTGCCAGCAGCTTGGTCCCTGTACAGGGGGTCGGCAATGAGCAGTTCTTC. The complete variable domain, with remaining parts taken from reference TRBV5-5 and TRBJ2-1, reads DAGVTQSPTHLIKTRGQQVTLRCSPISGHKSVSWYQQVLGQGPQFIFQYYEKEERGRGNFPDRFSARQFPNYSSELNVNALLLGDSALYLCASSLVPVQGVGNEQFFGPGTRLTVL.

The chain employs TRBV6-5 and TRBJ2-1; D unclear. CDR3 length: 15 amino acids. Germline V CDR1 and CDR2: MNHEY, SVGAGI. Trimming shortened V by 2 bases and J by 0 bases, and 8 bases separated the two germline ends. Here the CDR3 reads CASSYGRSSYNEQFF. As DNA, the CDR3 is TGTGCCAGCAGTTACGGGCGGAGCTCCTACAATGAGCAGTTCTTC.

J is TRBJ2-5 and V is TRBV5-4; D may be TRBD2 (6 bases). CDR1 is SGHNT and CDR2 is YYREEE in the germline V gene (reference sequence). The CDR3 has 15 amino acids. V was cut by 7 bases and J by 2 bases, with 18 bases left in between. CDR3 sequence reads: CASALAGSLQETQYF. In DNA form, the CDR3 reads TGTGCCAGCGCCCTTGCGGGATCCCTACAAGAGACCCAGTACTTC.

The rearrangement joins TRBV18 to TRBJ1-1; D gene unclear. The V end lost 2 bases, the J end lost 5 bases, and 15 bases lay between the germline ends. Germline-derived CDR1 and CDR2 are KGHSH and LQKENI. CDR3 length: 15 residues. The CDR3 DNA sequence: TGTGCCAGCTCACCAGTTCCGGGAGTTTGGACTGAAGCTTTCTTT. It codes for CASSPVPGVWTEAFF.

This clone was observed once. This chain links TRBV10-1 with TRBJ1-1; D may be TRBD1 (6 bases). The CDR3 runs 13 residues. The V gene lost 9 bases and the J gene lost 1 base, with 12 bases spanning the gap. Germline loops: CDR1 WNHNN, CDR2 SYGVQD (reference sequence). The CDR3 DNA sequence: TGCGCCAGGTCGGGCAGGGGGAACACTGAAGCTTTCTTT. This gives the protein CARSGRGNTEAFF.

CDR3 nucleotide sequence: TGTGCCAGCCAAACGGGGCAGGGCTATGAGCAGTTCTTC. Translating gives CASQTGQGYEQFF. This chain joins TRBV5-4 and TRBJ2-1; tentatively, D is TRBD1 or TRBD2 (5 bases each). CDR1 and CDR2 from the germline V gene are SGHNT and YYREEE (reference sequence). The CDR3 extends over 13 amino acids. Trimming cost V 7 bases and J 8 bases, with 16 bases left between them.

In DNA form, the CDR3 reads TGTGCCAGCAGGGAGAGTGGGGGGGGTGCTTTCTTT. Translating gives CASRESGGGAFF. This chain uses TRBV6-5 with TRBJ1-1, with D possibly matching TRBD1 (5 bases). Germline lookup yields CDR1 MNHEY and CDR2 SVGAGI. The CDR3 length is 12 residues. Trimming pared 6 bases from V and 11 bases from J, leaving 16 bases between.

This chain connects TRBV6-4 to TRBJ1-2; TRBD1 matches 7 bases. CDR3 length: 12 residues. The V gene end was trimmed by 2 bases and the J gene end by 7 bases; junction bases not matched to a gene: 1. CDR1 MRHNA and CDR2 SNTAGT come from the germline V gene. The CDR3 region has the DNA TGTGCCAGCAGTGACCGACAGGGTGGCTACACCTTC. Its translation is CASSDRQGGYTF.